Shown below are 10 T cell receptor beta chains from a single sample sequenced in a study of shared clonotypes between healthy human individuals. Repertoires were generated with immunoSEQ multiplex PCR, while TCRdb's copy carries only in-frame clones and drops some. Counted here are under 600,000 clones, over 60% occurring once; the ten biggest clones make up 12%. The sequenced sample was PBMCs. The receptors were sampled from a middle-aged woman in good health. Some clones in this sample may be carry-over from other donors' samples.

This clone came up once. The chain uses TRBV11-2 and TRBJ1-5, with 10 bases matching TRBD1. The CDR3 is made up of 15 amino acids. V lost 5 bases and J lost 5; bases outside the gene matches: 6. In germline, CDR1 is SGHAT, CDR2 FQNNGV. CDR3 DNA: TGTGCCAGCAGCACCGGACAGGGGGAGGATCAGCCCCAGCATTTT. Its translation: CASSTGQGEDQPQHF.

Details on this clone: The same CDR3 is also encoded by other DNA sequences in this sample. J is TRBJ1-1 and V is TRBV5-6; D gene ambiguous. Deletions cut 0 bases from V and 6 bases from J, with 12 bases between. The CDR3 covers 14 residues. Looked up from germline, CDR1 is SGHDT and CDR2 is YYEEEE. The CDR3 DNA reads as TGTGCCAGCAGCTTGGCTGGGGTGTTCGCTGAAGCTTTCTTT. Amino acid sequence: CASSLAGVFAEAFF.

The CDR3 reads CASSPGTEQFF. The CDR3 nucleotides are TGTGCCAGCTCACCCGGGACTGAGCAGTTCTTC. The chain carries TRBV18 and TRBJ2-1; D may correspond to TRBD1 or TRBD2 (5 bases each). V was pared by 3 bases and J by 9 bases, with 6 bases between. The CDR3 runs to 11 residues. In germline, CDR1 is KGHSH, CDR2 LQKENI.

The chain employs TRBV5-1 and TRBJ2-7; D is uncertain. V lost 4 bases to trimming and J lost 0 bases, with 8 bases between them. Germline CDR1 SGHRS, CDR2 YFSETQ. The CDR3 covers 13 residues. The CDR3 reads CASSVGGSYEQYF. In nucleotides, the CDR3 is TGCGCCAGCAGCGTAGGCGGCTCCTACGAGCAGTACTTC.

This clone was picked up one time. This rearrangement joins TRBV6-4 to TRBJ2-3; TRBD2 matches at 7 bases. The CDR3 has 16 amino acids. Germline-derived CDR1 and CDR2 are MRHNA and SNTAGT. V lost 2 bases to trimming and J lost 0 bases; unmatched junction nucleotides: 5. CDR3 sequence: CASSDVAGDSTDTQYF. CDR3 DNA: TGTGCCAGCAGTGACGTAGCGGGCGATAGCACAGATACGCAGTATTTT.

The V and J genes are TRBV4-1 and TRBJ2-2; the D call may be TRBD1 or TRBD2 (6 bases each). Trimming took 6 bases from V and 0 from J, leaving 20 bases between them. Germline V gene data show CDR1 as MGHRA and CDR2 as YSYEKL. The CDR3 totals 18 residues. This CDR3 is CASRSGALVGANTGELFF. The DNA for the CDR3 is TGCGCCAGCAGGTCGGGGGCGCTCGTCGGGGCGAACACCGGGGAGCTGTTTTTT.

J is TRBJ1-5 and V is TRBV7-8; D might be TRBD1 (6 bases). This CDR3 comprises 16 residues. Trimming cost V 1 base and J 6 bases, with 16 bases left between them. Germline CDR1 is SGHVS and CDR2 is FQNEAQ. CDR3 nucleotide sequence: TGTGCCAGCAGCTTAGTAGCGGGGGGCTTGGGTCAGCCCCAGCATTTT. It codes for CASSLVAGGLGQPQHF.

The genes are TRBV1 and TRBJ2-2; the table names TRBD1, a call not compared with the DNA. TRBV1 is deemed a pseudogene. CDR3 length: 16 amino acids. CDR3 sequence (DNA): TGCACCAGCAGCCAAGGGGGGACAGTTCGCACCGGGGAGCTGTTTTTT. Its protein product is CTSSQGGTVRTGELFF.

Note on this clone: This same CDR3 is encoded by further DNA sequences in the sample. This chain links TRBV7-2 with TRBJ2-3; 13 bases are a match to TRBD2. The trim removed 5 bases at V and 3 bases at J, leaving 5 bases unmatched. Looked up from germline, CDR1 is SGHTA and CDR2 is FQGNSA. This CDR3 is 16 amino acids long. The CDR3 coding sequence is TGTGCCAGCAGCCCAAGACTAGCGGGAGGAACAGATACGCAGTATTTT. Protein: CASSPRLAGGTDTQYF. The variable domain in full, with the rest retrieved from reference TRBV7-2 and TRBJ2-3, is GAGVSQSPSNKVTEKGKDVELRCDPISGHTALYWYRQSLGQGLEFLIYFQGNSAPDKSGLPSDRFSAERTGGSVSTLTIQRTQQEDSAVYLCASSPRLAGGTDTQYFGPGTRLTVL.

CDR3 amino acids: CASSVELAGGSEQFF. CDR3 nucleotide sequence: TGTGCCAGCAGTGTTGAACTAGCGGGAGGTTCTGAGCAGTTCTTC. The genes are TRBV2 and TRBJ2-1; 12 bases are a match to TRBD2. The CDR3 sequence is 15 residues long. V dropped 4 bases and J dropped 9; count of bases not matched to a gene: 7. CDR1 and CDR2 (germline): SNHLY, FYNNEI.